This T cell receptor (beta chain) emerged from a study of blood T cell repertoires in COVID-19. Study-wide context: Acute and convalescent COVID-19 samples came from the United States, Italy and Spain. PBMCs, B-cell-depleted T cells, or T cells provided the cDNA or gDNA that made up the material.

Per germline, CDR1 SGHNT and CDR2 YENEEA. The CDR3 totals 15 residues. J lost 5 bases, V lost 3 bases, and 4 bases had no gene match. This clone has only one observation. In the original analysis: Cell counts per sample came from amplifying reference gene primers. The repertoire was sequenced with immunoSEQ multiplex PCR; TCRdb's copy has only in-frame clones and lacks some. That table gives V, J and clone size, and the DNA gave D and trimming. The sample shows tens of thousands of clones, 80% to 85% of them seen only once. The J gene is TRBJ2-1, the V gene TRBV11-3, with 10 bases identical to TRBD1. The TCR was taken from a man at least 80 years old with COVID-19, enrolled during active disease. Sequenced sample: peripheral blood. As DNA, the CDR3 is TGTGCCAGCAGCTTCTCCGGGACAGGGGACAATGAGCAGTTCTTC. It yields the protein CASSFSGTGDNEQFF.